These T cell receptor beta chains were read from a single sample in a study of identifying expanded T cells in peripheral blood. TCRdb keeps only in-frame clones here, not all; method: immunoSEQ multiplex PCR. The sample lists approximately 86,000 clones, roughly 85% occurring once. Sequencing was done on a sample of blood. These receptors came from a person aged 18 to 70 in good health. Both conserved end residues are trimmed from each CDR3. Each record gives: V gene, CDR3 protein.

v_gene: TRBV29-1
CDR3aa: SVEGVASYT

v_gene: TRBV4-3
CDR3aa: ASSPYEASGGYEQY

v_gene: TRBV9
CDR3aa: ASSVWGGGYEQY

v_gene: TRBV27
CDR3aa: ASQGGQGFYEQY

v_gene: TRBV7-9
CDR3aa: ASSSLRGANYGYT

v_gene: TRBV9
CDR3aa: ASSRNRGTDTYEQY

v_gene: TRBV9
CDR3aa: ASSGYVGHFYGYT

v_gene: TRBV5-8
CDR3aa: ASATISGANVLT

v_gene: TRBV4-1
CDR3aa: ASTHPRPGMNTEAF

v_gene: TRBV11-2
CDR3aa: ASSLYGDEQY

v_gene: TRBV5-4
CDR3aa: ASSWTGLDEAF

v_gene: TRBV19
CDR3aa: ASASGDLGTYEQY

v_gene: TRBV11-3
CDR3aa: ASSLASTRDEKLF

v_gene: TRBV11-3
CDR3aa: ASSLDQRRGRTDTQY

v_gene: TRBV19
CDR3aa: ASRRDRGMNTEAF

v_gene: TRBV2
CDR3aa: ASSTSGNTGELF

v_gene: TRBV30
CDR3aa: AWGGQGGDKLF